This T cell receptor (beta chain) was captured by sequencing in a study of T cells in narcolepsy. Across the study: Healthy controls were enrolled alongside patients with narcolepsy type 1 or type 2. General study findings and limits: Same-patient CSF and blood CD4+ T cell clonotypes included HCRT-specific and TRIB2-specific autoreactive ones. In some patient and control memory CD4+ samples, autoreactive clones were absent. Reportedly, autoreactive clonotypes were serially detected in patients' blood but not controls'.

Trimming shortened V by 0 bases and J by 0 bases, and 9 bases separated the two germline ends. CDR1 and CDR2 (germline): SGHRS, YFSETQ. This CDR3 contains 15 residues. The repertoire was sequenced with immunoSEQ multiplex PCR; TCRdb's copy has only in-frame clones and lacks some. Here the sample spans tens of thousands of clones, around 78% being singletons. As to this clone: The antigen is unknown.

The sequence came from a human donor with narcolepsy. The J gene is TRBJ1-2, the V gene TRBV5-1; D may be TRBD1 (5 bases). The material sequenced was CD45RA- memory CD4+ T cells from PBMCs. The DNA for the CDR3 is TGCGCCAGCAGCTTGGTCGGGGGAGCTAACTATGGCTACACCTTC. Translated, it gives CASSLVGGANYGYTF.